The rows below give T cell receptor beta chains drawn from one sample of a study of cytotoxic CD8 clonotypes in ibrutinib-treated CLL. Some clones are missing from TCRdb's copy, which holds only in-frame ones; the method was immunoSEQ multiplex PCR. Of fewer than 25,000 clones listed, approximately 81% were seen once; the top ten hold approximately 6.9%. Sequencing used PBMCs, obtained before ibrutinib treatment. The receptors were sampled from a human donor with chronic lymphocytic leukemia. The CDR3 runs from the conserved cysteine through the conserved F or W. Fields, in order: CDR3 DNA, CDR3 protein, V gene, D gene, clone size, J gene. A D gene is named only where the DNA matches it firmly. The size field is filled for only some rows; it gives once, few, many or a size class.

TGTGCCAGCAGCGCCCCGAATGTGAGGCTGGCTAACTATGGCTACACCTTC,CASSAPNVRLANYGYTF,TRBV9,.,.,TRBJ1-2
TGTGCCTGGCGCCGCGGGGGGGAAGAGACCCAGTACTTC,CAWRRGGEETQYF,TRBV30,TRBD2,.,TRBJ2-5
TGTGCCAGTAGTATAGCCCACAGGGTGGATGGCTACACCTTC,CASSIAHRVDGYTF,TRBV19,.,few,TRBJ1-2
TGTGCCAGCAGCTTAGGACTAGCGGGAGGCACAACCTACGAGCAGTACTTC,CASSLGLAGGTTYEQYF,TRBV7-2,TRBD2,once,TRBJ2-7
TGCAGCGTTGTACCAAACGGGAGCAATCAGCCCCAGCATTTT,CSVVPNGSNQPQHF,TRBV29-1,.,.,TRBJ1-5
TGTGCCAGCAGCTTAAGGGACAGCTATAATTCACCCCTCCACTTT,CASSLRDSYNSPLHF,TRBV7-3,TRBD1,.,TRBJ1-6
TGCGCCAGCAGCTTCACCGGGACAGGGATCTCCGGGGAGCTGTTTTTT,CASSFTGTGISGELFF,TRBV5-1,TRBD1,.,TRBJ2-2
TGTGCCAGCAGTTGGGCAGGGATATCTGAAGCTTTCTTT,CASSWAGISEAFF,TRBV6-5,.,.,TRBJ1-1
TGTGCCACCGCACGTGAATCGAATGAAAAACTGTTTTTT,CATARESNEKLFF,TRBV6-1,.,.,TRBJ1-4
TGTGCCAGCAGCTTAGGGGGCAGGGTAAGCGAGCAGTACTTC,CASSLGGRVSEQYF,TRBV11-2,.,.,TRBJ2-7
TGTGCCAGCAGCGGGAGAGAAAAACTGTTTTTT,CASSGREKLFF,TRBV7-9,.,.,TRBJ1-4
TGTGCCTGGAGCTGGGGGGGGACCGGCAGCGCAGCGTACTTC,CAWSWGGTGSAAYF,TRBV30,TRBD2,.,TRBJ2-7
TGTGCCAGCTCACCAACGGGGCTCACTGAAGCTTTCTTT,CASSPTGLTEAFF,TRBV18,.,.,TRBJ1-1
TGCGCCAGCAGCCACCGGGAGCGGGGTGGATACAATGAGCAGTTCTTC,CASSHRERGGYNEQFF,TRBV4-1,TRBD2,.,TRBJ2-1
TGTGCCACCAGCAGTGGCCTCTCAACCGGCACAGATACGCAGTATTTT,CATSSGLSTGTDTQYF,TRBV15,.,.,TRBJ2-3
TGTGCCAGCAGTTTATCCCCCCCTAGCGGGATGTTCACAGATACGCAGTATTTT,CASSLSPPSGMFTDTQYF,TRBV27,TRBD2,.,TRBJ2-3
TGTGCCAGCAGCGTAGCTGGGGGGCATATCTATGGCTACACCTTC,CASSVAGGHIYGYTF,TRBV9,.,large,TRBJ1-2
TGTGCCAGCAGCCCAGGACAGGGCGGTTTTGAAAAACCCTTCGTTTTCTTT,CASSPGQGGFEKPFVFF,TRBV11-3,TRBD1,once,TRBJ1-1
TGTGCCAGCAGCGTTCCTACTGGGGCGACAGATACGCAGTATTTT,CASSVPTGATDTQYF,TRBV9,.,.,TRBJ2-3
TGTGCCAGCAGCGCCAGAGGGGGTGGGGGAGAAAAACTGTTTTTT,CASSARGGGGEKLFF,TRBV5-4,.,.,TRBJ1-4
TGTGCCAGCAGTTGGGGGATCCCCTACGAGCAGTACTTC,CASSWGIPYEQYF,TRBV27,.,few,TRBJ2-7
TGTGCCAGCAGCCCAAGAGGACAGGTCACCTACAATGAGCAGTTCTTC,CASSPRGQVTYNEQFF,TRBV11-2,TRBD1,.,TRBJ2-1
TGTGCCAGCAGCTTGCAAGCTGCCGGGGCCAACGTCCTGACTTTC,CASSLQAAGANVLTF,TRBV7-3,.,once,TRBJ2-6
TGTGCCAGCTCACCACCTAGCGGGAGGGCCCTTACCGAGCAGTACTTC,CASSPPSGRALTEQYF,TRBV18,TRBD2,.,TRBJ2-7
TGTGCCAGCAGCCACAACCGCGGGGGGGGGTGGCTAAGCTATGGCTACACCTTC,CASSHNRGGGWLSYGYTF,TRBV11-2,.,.,TRBJ1-2
TGTGCCAGCAACGGTGGCGGAGGCACAGATACGCAGTATTTT,CASNGGGGTDTQYF,TRBV2,.,.,TRBJ2-3
TGCGCCAGCAGCCAACCCGGACGTTGGAACACTGAAGCTTTCTTT,CASSQPGRWNTEAFF,TRBV4-1,.,.,TRBJ1-1
TGTGCCAGCCCGCCCTCGAGGGGTAATTCACCCCTCCACTTT,CASPPSRGNSPLHF,TRBV2,.,.,TRBJ1-6
TGTGCTAGCAGCTTAGAGTTGAACACTGAAGCTTTCTTT,CASSLELNTEAFF,TRBV7-7,.,.,TRBJ1-1
TGCAGTGTCACCGACTACAATGAGCAGTTCTTC,CSVTDYNEQFF,TRBV20-1,.,few,TRBJ2-1
TGTGCCATCAGTCAGGGACGAGCTGAAGCTTTCTTT,CAISQGRAEAFF,TRBV10-3,.,.,TRBJ1-1
TGTGCCAGCAGTTACTTTGAACAGGGGGCGGGTTATGGCTACACCTTC,CASSYFEQGAGYGYTF,TRBV6-5,TRBD1,.,TRBJ1-2
TGTGCCAGCAGCGATCTCCTTAAAGGGGGCGCGGGTGAGCAGTACTTC,CASSDLLKGGAGEQYF,TRBV21-1,.,.,TRBJ2-7
TGTGCCAGCAGCTTGGGGTTAGGCAGGGGCCCCTACGAGCAGTACTTC,CASSLGLGRGPYEQYF,TRBV7-9,.,.,TRBJ2-7
TGCGCCACTCCCGGAGATTACTTC,CATPGDYF,TRBV4-1,.,.,TRBJ2-4
TGTGCCAGCTCCCGACAGGGAGGTGATACTGAAGCTTTCTTT,CASSRQGGDTEAFF,TRBV18,TRBD1,.,TRBJ1-1
TGTGCCAGCAGCGTCCGCTTGGGCGGTGAGCAGTTCTTC,CASSVRLGGEQFF,TRBV9,.,once,TRBJ2-1
TGTGCCAGCAGTTACGAAAGACTAGCGGGGGATGTTGAGCAGTTCTTC,CASSYERLAGDVEQFF,TRBV6-5,TRBD2,.,TRBJ2-1
TGTGCCAGCAGCTCCCGGACTCTACGTGGTGGTGAGCAGTTCTTC,CASSSRTLRGGEQFF,TRBV11-2,.,.,TRBJ2-1
TGTGCCAGCAGCTTAGGGACGGGGGTGAACACTGAAGCTTTCTTT,CASSLGTGVNTEAFF,TRBV7-3,.,once,TRBJ1-1
TGCGCCAGCAGCCCATTACCCGCGGGGGCGAACGGGGAGCTGTTTTTT,CASSPLPAGANGELFF,TRBV5-1,.,.,TRBJ2-2
TGTGCCAGCCCCCCAATCAGCGGGAGGGCAGATACGCAGTATTTT,CASPPISGRADTQYF,TRBV28,TRBD2,once,TRBJ2-3
TGTGCCAGTAGTAAGACAGATAACTATGGCTACACCTTC,CASSKTDNYGYTF,TRBV19,.,.,TRBJ1-2
TGTGCTAGTGCCATAGCGGGAGCGAGAAATGAGCAGTTCTTC,CASAIAGARNEQFF,TRBV12-5,TRBD2,.,TRBJ2-1
TGTGCCTGGAGTAGACCCGACGTGGGGGGACAGCCCCAGCATTTT,CAWSRPDVGGQPQHF,TRBV30,.,.,TRBJ1-5
TGTGCCAGCAGTGAGGTTCGGGACAGGGGATATCTGAGCTATGGCTACACCTTC,CASSEVRDRGYLSYGYTF,TRBV6-1,TRBD1,.,TRBJ1-2
TGTGCCAGCAGCTTGAGTAGGGAGGGCGCAGATACGCAGTATTTT,CASSLSREGADTQYF,TRBV7-2,TRBD2,.,TRBJ2-3
TGTGCCACCAGCTCCCATCGGAGCGGACCCTACGAGCAGTACTTC,CATSSHRSGPYEQYF,TRBV15,.,.,TRBJ2-7
TGTGCCAGCACCGCTTCAGGGGTGCGTGAAAAACTGTTTTTT,CASTASGVREKLFF,TRBV7-9,.,.,TRBJ1-4
TGTGCCAGCAGCCTCGGCCTGCGGCAGGGCCAAGAGACCCAGTACTTC,CASSLGLRQGQETQYF,TRBV14,.,.,TRBJ2-5
TGTGCCAGCAGCTCCGGGGTAGCCGCGTACAATGAGCAGTTCTTC,CASSSGVAAYNEQFF,TRBV7-2,.,.,TRBJ2-1
TGTGCCAGCAGCTCCCGGACTAGCGGGGGGGCGGATACGCAGTATTTT,CASSSRTSGGADTQYF,TRBV21-1,.,.,TRBJ2-3
TGTGCCAGCAGTGAACAGGGTGGTAGGGCAAACACCATATATTTT,CASSEQGGRANTIYF,TRBV6-1,.,.,TRBJ1-3